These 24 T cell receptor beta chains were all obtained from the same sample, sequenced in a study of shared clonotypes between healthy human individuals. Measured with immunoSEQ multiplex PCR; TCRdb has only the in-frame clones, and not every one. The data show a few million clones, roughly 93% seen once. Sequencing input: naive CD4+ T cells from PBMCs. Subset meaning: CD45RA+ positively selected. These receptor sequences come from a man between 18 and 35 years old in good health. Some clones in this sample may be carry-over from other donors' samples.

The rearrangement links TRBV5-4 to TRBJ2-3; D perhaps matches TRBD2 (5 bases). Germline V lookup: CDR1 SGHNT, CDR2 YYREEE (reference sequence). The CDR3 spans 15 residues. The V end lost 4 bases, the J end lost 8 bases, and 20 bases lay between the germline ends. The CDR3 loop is CASSDKTNLGVTQYF. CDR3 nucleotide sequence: TGTGCCAGCAGCGACAAGACTAACCTTGGGGTTACGCAGTATTTT.

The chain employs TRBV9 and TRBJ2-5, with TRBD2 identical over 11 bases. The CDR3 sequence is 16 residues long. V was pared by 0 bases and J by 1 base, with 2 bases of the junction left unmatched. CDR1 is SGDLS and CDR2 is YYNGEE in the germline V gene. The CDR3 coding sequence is TGTGCCAGCAGCGTAGCTACTAGCGGGGGCCAAGAGACCCAGTACTTC. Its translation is CASSVATSGGQETQYF.

This CDR3 reads CASKGVPMNTEAFF. The CDR3 DNA sequence: TGTGCCAGTAAGGGGGTACCCATGAACACTGAAGCTTTCTTT. The chain combines TRBV19 with TRBJ1-1; D is possibly TRBD1 (6 bases). Germline V gene lookup returns CDR1 LNHDA and CDR2 SQIVND (reference sequence). There are 14 residues in the CDR3. V lost 7 bases and J 0 bases, leaving 12 bases between the germline ends.

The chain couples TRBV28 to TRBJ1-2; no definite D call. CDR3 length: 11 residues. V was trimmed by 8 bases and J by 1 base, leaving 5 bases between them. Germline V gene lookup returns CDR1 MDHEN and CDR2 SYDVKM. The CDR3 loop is CASGVNYGYTF. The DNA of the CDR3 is TGTGCCAGCGGGGTTAACTATGGCTACACCTTC.

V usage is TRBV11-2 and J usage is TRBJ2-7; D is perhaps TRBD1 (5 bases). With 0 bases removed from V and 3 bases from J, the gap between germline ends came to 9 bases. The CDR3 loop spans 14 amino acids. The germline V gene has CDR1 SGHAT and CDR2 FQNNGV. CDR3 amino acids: CASSLDTTVYEQYF. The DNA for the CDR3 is TGTGCCAGCAGCTTAGATACGACAGTCTACGAGCAGTACTTC.

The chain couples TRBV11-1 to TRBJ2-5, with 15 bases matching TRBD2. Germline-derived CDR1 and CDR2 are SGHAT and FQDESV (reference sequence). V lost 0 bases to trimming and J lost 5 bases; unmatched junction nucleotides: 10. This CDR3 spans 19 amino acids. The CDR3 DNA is TGTGCCAGCAGCTTAGCCCGGACTAGCGGGAGGGCCGTTGTGGAGACCCAGTACTTC. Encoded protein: CASSLARTSGRAVVETQYF.

CDR3 in amino acids: CASSPTAEVLNTEAFF. CDR3 DNA: TGTGCCAGCTCACCAACCGCAGAAGTCTTGAACACTGAAGCTTTCTTT. This chain links TRBV18 with TRBJ1-1, with D unresolved. Trimming took 2 bases from V and 0 from J, leaving 13 bases between them. The CDR3 runs 16 residues. CDR1 is KGHSH and CDR2 is LQKENI in the germline V gene.

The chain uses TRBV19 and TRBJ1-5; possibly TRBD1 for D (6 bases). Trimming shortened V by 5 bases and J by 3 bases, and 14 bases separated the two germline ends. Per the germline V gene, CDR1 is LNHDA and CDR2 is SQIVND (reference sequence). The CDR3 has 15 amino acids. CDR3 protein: CASSLRGGPNQPQHF. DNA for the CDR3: TGTGCCAGTAGTCTACGGGGGGGCCCCAATCAGCCCCAGCATTTT.

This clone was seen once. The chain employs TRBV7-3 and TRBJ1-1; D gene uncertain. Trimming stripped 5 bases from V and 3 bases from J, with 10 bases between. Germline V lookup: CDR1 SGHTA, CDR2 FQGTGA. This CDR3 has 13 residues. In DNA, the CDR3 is TGTGCCAGCAGCCCCGGGTCTTACACTGAAGCTTTCTTT. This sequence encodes CASSPGSYTEAFF. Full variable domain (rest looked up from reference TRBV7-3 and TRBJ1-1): GAGVSQTPSNKVTEKGKYVELRCDPISGHTALYWYRQSLGQGPEFLIYFQGTGAADDSGLPNDRFFAVRPEGSVSTLKIQRTERGDSAVYLCASSPGSYTEAFFGQGTRLTVV.

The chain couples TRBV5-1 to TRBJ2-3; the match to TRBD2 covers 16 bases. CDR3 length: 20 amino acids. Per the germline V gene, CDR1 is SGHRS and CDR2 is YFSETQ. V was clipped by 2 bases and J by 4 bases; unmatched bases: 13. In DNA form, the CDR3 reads TGCGCCAGCAGCTTTACGGGACTAGCGGGAGGGCCGAGGTTGTCAGATACGCAGTATTTT. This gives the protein CASSFTGLAGGPRLSDTQYF.

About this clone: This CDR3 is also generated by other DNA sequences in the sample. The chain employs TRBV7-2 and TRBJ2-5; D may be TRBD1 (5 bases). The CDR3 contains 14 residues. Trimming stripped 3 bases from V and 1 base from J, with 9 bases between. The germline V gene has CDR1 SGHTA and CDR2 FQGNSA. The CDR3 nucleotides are TGTGCCAGCAGCTTCCAAAGGGGCCAAGAGACCCAGTACTTC. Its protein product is CASSFQRGQETQYF.

CDR3 in amino acids: CASSLKAARDTQYF. DNA for the CDR3: TGTGCCAGTAGCCTCAAGGCCGCCAGGGATACGCAGTATTTT. The chain uses TRBV19 and TRBJ2-3; D is uncertain. V was pared by 6 bases and J by 6 bases, with 16 bases between. The CDR3 extends over 14 amino acids. Germline-derived CDR1 and CDR2 are LNHDA and SQIVND (reference sequence).

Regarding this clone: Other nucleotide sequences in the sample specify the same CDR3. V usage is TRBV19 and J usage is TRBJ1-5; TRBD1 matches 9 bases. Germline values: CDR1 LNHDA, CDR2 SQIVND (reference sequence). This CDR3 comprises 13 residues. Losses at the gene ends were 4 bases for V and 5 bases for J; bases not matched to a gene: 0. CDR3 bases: TGTGCCAGTAGTAGGGACAGGGATCAGCCCCAGCATTTT. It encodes CASSRDRDQPQHF.

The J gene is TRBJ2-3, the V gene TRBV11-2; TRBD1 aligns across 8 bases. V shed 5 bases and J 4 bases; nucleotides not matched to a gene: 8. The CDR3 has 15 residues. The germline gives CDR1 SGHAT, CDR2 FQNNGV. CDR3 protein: CASSTYRGLPDTQYF. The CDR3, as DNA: TGTGCCAGCAGCACATACAGGGGGTTGCCAGATACGCAGTATTTT. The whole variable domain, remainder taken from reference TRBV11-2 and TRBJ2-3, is EAGVAQSPRYKIIEKRQSVAFWCNPISGHATLYWYQQILGQGPKLLIQFQNNGVVDDSQLPKDRFSAERLKGVDSTLKIQPAKLEDSAVYLCASSTYRGLPDTQYFGPGTRLTVL.

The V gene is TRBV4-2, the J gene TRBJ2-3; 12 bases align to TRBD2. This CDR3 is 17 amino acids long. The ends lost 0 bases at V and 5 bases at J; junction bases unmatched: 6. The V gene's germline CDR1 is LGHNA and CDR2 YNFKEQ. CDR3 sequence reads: CASSQDPPSGRVDTQYF. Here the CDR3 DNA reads TGTGCCAGCAGCCAAGATCCCCCTAGCGGGAGGGTAGATACGCAGTATTTT.

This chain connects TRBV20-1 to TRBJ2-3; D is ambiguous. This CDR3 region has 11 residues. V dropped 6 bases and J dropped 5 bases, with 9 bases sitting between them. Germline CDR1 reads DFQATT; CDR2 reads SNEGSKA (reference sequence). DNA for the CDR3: TGCAGTGCGGTGGAGCTAGATACGCAGTATTTT. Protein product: CSAVELDTQYF.

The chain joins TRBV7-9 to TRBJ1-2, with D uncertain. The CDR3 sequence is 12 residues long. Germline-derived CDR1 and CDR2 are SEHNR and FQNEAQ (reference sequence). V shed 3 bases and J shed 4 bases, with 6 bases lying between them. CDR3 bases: TGTGCCAGCAGCTTCACCGTCTATGGCTACACCTTC. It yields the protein CASSFTVYGYTF.

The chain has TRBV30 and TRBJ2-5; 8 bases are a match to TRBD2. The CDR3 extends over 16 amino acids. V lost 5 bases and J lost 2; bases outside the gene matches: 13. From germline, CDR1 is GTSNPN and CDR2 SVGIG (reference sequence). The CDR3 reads CAWAGEEAGAQETQYF. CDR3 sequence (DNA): TGTGCCTGGGCGGGTGAAGAAGCGGGGGCACAAGAGACCCAGTACTTC.

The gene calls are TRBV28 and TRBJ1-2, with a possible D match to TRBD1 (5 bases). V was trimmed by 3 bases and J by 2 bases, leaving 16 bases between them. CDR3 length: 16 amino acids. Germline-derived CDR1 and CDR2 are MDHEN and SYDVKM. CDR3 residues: CASSLVGAMANYGYTF. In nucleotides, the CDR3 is TGTGCCAGCAGTTTGGTTGGGGCTATGGCCAACTATGGCTACACCTTC.

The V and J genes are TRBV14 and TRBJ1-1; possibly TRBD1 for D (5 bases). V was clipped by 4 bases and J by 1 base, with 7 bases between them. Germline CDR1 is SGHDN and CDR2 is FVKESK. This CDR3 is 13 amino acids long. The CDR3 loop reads CASSLRGNTEAFF. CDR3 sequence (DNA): TGTGCCAGCAGCCTTAGGGGGAACACTGAAGCTTTCTTT.

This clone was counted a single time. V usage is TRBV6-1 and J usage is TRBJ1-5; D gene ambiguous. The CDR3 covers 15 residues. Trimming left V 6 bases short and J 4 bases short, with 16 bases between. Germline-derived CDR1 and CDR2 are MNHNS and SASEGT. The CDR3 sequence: CASRIPSAPNQPQHF. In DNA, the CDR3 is TGTGCCAGCAGAATTCCTTCGGCTCCTAATCAGCCCCAGCATTTT.

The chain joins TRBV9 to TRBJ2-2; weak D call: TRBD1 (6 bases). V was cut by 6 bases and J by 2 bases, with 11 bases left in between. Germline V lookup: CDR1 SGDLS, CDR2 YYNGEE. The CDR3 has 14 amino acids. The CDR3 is CASNRDTNTGELFF. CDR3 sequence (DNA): TGTGCCAGCAACCGGGACACCAACACCGGGGAGCTGTTTTTT.

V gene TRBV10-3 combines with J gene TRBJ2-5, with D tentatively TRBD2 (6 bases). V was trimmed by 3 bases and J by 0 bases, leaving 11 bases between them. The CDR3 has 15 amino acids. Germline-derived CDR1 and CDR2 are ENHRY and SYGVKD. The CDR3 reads CAISDRASDQETQYF. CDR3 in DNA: TGTGCCATCAGTGATCGGGCTAGCGACCAAGAGACCCAGTACTTC.

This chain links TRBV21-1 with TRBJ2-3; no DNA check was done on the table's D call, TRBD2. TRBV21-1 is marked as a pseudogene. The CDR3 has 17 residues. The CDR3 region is CASSSHRLAGPRDTQYF. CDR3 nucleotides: TGTGCCAGCAGCTCCCATCGACTAGCGGGCCCAAGGGATACGCAGTATTTT.